Listed below are T cell receptor beta chains from one sample, sequenced in a study of T cell responses to AZD1222 COVID-19 vaccine. Assay used: immunoSEQ multiplex PCR; TCRdb lists only in-frame clones, some missing. This table has about 140,000 clones, about 92% appearing once. The sequences come from peripheral blood, collected on day 0 of AZD1222 vaccination. All receptors derive from an adult in good health. CDR3s leave out the opening cysteine and the closing phenylalanine or tryptophan. Size values are once, few and many counts, or a class for expanded clones, and some rows have none.

clone_size,cdr3_length,j_call,v_call,cdr3_aa
.,11,TRBJ1-2,TRBV28,ASSLTRENGYT
.,13,TRBJ2-7,TRBV28,ASRPLTGTDYEQY
.,13,TRBJ2-1,TRBV19,ASGERSPFFNEQF
.,12,TRBJ2-1,TRBV7-3,ASSLMAGINEQF
.,13,TRBJ1-6,TRBV2,ASSAHRGSNSPLH
.,8,TRBJ1-1,TRBV28,ASSFVEAF
.,13,TRBJ1-6,TRBV6-5,ASCLLSGRNSPLH
.,12,TRBJ1-4,TRBV7-9,ASSLGGEFEKLF
.,9,TRBJ1-5,TRBV6-1,ASSESHPQH
.,13,TRBJ2-5,TRBV11-2,ASSSRSLGGETQY
.,11,TRBJ2-7,TRBV6-2/TRBV6-3,ASSARGINEQY
.,11,TRBJ1-2,TRBV14,ASSQGRYYGYT
.,12,TRBJ1-2,TRBV7-8,ASSLAQGLYGYT
.,10,TRBJ1-5,TRBV6-6,ASSDSNQPQH
.,16,TRBJ2-4,TRBV5-1,ASSLFFYVWFAKNIQY
.,18,TRBJ2-1,TRBV9,ASSVGPIPFGDRGHNEQF
.,14,TRBJ2-1,TRBV28,ASSMTSGSSYNEQF
once,15,TRBJ1-2,TRBV11-2,ASSSRGGERPGEGYT
.,12,TRBJ2-1,TRBV15,ATSRGHSDNEQF
few,11,TRBJ1-3,TRBV6-1,ASREAGGNTIY
.,11,TRBJ1-2,TRBV6-5,ASRLRQGSGYT
.,13,TRBJ2-1,TRBV28,ASSLTSGSGNEQF
.,18,TRBJ2-1,TRBV7-6,ASSSSSRYLAGETYNEQF
.,12,TRBJ2-1,TRBV4-3,ASSQGMALGEQF
once,12,TRBJ2-7,TRBV19,ATSDSRISYEQY
.,11,TRBJ1-4,TRBV25-1,ASSLLPNEKLF